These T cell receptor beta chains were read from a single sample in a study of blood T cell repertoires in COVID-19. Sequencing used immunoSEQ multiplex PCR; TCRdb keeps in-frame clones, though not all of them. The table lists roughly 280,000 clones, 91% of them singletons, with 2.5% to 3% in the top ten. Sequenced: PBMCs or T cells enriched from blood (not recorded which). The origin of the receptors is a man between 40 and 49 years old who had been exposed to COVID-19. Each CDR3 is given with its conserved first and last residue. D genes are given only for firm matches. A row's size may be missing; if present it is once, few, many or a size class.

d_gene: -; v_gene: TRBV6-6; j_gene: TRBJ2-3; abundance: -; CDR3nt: TGTGCCAGCAGTTACGGGGCTCAGACAGATACGCAGTATTTT; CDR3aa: CASSYGAQTDTQYF
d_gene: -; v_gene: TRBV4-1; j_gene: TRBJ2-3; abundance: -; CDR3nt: TGCGCCAGCAGCCAAGATGACGCGCGGGTCGGCACAGATACGCAGTATTTT; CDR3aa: CASSQDDARVGTDTQYF
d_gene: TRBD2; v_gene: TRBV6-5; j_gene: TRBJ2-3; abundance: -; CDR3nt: TGTGCCAGCAGCGGACTAGCGGGCTCAGATACGCAGTATTTT; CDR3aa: CASSGLAGSDTQYF
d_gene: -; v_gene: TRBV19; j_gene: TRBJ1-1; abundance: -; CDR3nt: TGTGCCAGTAGTAACCGGGCAACCCTCGGGGCTGAAGCTTTCTTT; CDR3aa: CASSNRATLGAEAFF
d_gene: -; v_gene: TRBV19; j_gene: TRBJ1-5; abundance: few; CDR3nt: TGTGCCAGTAGTAGGGGCAACCCGGGACACTTAAATCAGCCCCAGCATTTT; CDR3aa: CASSRGNPGHLNQPQHF
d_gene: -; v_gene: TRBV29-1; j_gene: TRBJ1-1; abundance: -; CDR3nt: TGCAGCGTTGCCCCTAATCTGGGCGCTGAAGCTTTCTTT; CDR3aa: CSVAPNLGAEAFF
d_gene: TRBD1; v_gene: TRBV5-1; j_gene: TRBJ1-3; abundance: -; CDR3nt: TGCGCCAGCAGCAGAACCTTGGGACAGGGCGGCTCTGGAAACACCATATATTTT; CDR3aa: CASSRTLGQGGSGNTIYF
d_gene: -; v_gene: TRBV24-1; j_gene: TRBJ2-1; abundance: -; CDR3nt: TGTGCCACCAGTGACCCCAAACTAGCTTATGAGCAGTTCTTC; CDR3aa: CATSDPKLAYEQFF
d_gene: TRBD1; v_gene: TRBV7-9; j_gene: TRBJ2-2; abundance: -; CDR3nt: TGTGCCAAAACAGGGGAGAACACCGGGGAGCTGTTTTTT; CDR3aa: CAKTGENTGELFF
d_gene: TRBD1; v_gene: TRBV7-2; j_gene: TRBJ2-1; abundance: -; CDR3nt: TGTGCCAGCAGCCTAGACAGGGGGCTTGGTAATGAGCAGTTCTTC; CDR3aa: CASSLDRGLGNEQFF
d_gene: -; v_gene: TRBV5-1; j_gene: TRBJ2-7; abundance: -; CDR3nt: TGCGCCAGCAGCCACCCTATGGAGGGGGCACCCTACGAGCAGTACTTC; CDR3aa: CASSHPMEGAPYEQYF
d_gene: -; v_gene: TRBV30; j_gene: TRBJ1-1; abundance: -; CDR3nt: TGTGCCTGGAGTATTACAGCGAACACTGAAGCTTTCTTT; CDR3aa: CAWSITANTEAFF
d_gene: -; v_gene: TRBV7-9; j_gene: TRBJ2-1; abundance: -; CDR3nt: TGTGCCAGCAGCTTAGTAGGATCGACGGGGTTCTTC; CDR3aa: CASSLVGSTGFF
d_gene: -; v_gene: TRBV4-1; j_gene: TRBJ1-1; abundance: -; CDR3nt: TGCGCCAGCAGCCAGGGGGAGGTCATGAACACTGAAGCTTTCTTT; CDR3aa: CASSQGEVMNTEAFF
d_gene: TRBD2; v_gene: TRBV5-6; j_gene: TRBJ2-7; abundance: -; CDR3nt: TGTGCCAGCAGCTTGGCTGGCGGGAGTTCCTACGAGCAGTACTTC; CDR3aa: CASSLAGGSSYEQYF
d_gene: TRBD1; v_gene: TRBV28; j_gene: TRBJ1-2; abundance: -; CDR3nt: TGTGCCGCTGGGACAGGGGTTGGCTACACCTTC; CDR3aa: CAAGTGVGYTF
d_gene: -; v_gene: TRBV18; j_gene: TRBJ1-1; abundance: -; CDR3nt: TGTGCCAGCTCACGCACAGGTAACACTGAAGCTTTCTTT; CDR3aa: CASSRTGNTEAFF
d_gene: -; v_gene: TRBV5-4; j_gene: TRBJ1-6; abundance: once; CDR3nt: TGTGCCAGCCGCACGGGGGGTTCCTATAATTCACCCCTCCACTTT; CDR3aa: CASRTGGSYNSPLHF
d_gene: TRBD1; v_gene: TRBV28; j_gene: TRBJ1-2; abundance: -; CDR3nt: TGTGCCAGCAGTCCGGGACAGGGTCTGGATGGCTACACCTTC; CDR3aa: CASSPGQGLDGYTF
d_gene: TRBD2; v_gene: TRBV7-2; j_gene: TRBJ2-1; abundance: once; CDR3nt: TGTGCCAGCAGCTTATTCGTTGTACTAGCGGGTCACAATGAGCAGTTCTTC; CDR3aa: CASSLFVVLAGHNEQFF
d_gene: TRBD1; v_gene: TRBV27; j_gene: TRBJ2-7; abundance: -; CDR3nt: TGTGCCAGCAGTTTACTGACAGGGAACGAGCAGTACTTC; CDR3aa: CASSLLTGNEQYF
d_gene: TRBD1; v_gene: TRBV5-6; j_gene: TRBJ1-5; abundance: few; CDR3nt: TGTGCCAGCAGCTTGGCCGGGACAGGGATTCAGCCCCAGCATTTT; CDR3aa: CASSLAGTGIQPQHF
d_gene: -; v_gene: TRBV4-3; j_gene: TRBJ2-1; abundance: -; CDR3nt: TGCGCCAGCAGCCAAGTGGAGGGAGGGGGCAATGAGCAGTTCTTC; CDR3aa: CASSQVEGGGNEQFF
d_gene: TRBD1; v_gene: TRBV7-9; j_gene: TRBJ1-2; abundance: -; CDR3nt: TGTGCCAGCAGCTTAGCGCACGGGACAGCTAACTATGGCTACACCTTC; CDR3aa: CASSLAHGTANYGYTF
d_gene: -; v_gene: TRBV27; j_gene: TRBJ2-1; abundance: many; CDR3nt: TGTGCCAGCAGTCCTAGGGACTTCCTCAATGAGCAGTTCTTC; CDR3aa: CASSPRDFLNEQFF
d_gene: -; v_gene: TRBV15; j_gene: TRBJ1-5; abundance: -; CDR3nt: TGTGCCACCGCTAGGGGTCTCAATCAGCCCCAGCATTTT; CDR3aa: CATARGLNQPQHF
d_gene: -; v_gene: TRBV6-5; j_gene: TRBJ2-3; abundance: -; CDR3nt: TGTGCCAGCACGGGGAGAACTACGGCAGATACGCAGTATTTT; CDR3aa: CASTGRTTADTQYF
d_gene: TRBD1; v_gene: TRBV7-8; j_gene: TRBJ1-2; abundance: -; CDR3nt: TGTGCCAGCAGCTCTGGACAGGGGTACGGCTACACCTTC; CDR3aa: CASSSGQGYGYTF
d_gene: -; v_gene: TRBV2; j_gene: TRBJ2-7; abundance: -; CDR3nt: TGTGCCAGCAGTGAAAAACAAAGCTCCTACGAGCAGTACTTC; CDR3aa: CASSEKQSSYEQYF
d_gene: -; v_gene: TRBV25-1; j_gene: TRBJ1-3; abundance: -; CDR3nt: TGTGCCAGCAGTGAATTACAGGGAGCCATATATTTT; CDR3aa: CASSELQGAIYF
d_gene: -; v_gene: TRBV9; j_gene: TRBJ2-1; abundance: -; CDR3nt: TGTGCCAGCAGCGTAGGGCGAGGAGGGGTCAATGAGCAGTTCTTC; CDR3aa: CASSVGRGGVNEQFF
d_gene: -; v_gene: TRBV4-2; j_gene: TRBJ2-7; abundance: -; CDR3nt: TGTGCCAGCAGCCAAGATCATGACGGGAGCAACGAGCAGTACTTC; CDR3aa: CASSQDHDGSNEQYF
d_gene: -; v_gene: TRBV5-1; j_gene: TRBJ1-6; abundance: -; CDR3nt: TGCGCCAGCAGCCCTGGGGCAACGGGTAATTCACCCCTCCACTTT; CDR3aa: CASSPGATGNSPLHF
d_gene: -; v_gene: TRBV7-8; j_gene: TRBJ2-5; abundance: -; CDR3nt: TGTGCCAGCAGCTCCCGACTGATACCTGAAGAGACCCAGTACTTC; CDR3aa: CASSSRLIPEETQYF
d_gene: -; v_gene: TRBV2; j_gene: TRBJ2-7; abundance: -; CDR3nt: TGTGCCAGCAGTCTGGGCCGCCTTATATACGAGCAGTACTTC; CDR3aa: CASSLGRLIYEQYF
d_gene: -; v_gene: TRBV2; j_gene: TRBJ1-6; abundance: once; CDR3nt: TGTGCCAGCCGGGACACCCACTCACCCCTCCACTTT; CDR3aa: CASRDTHSPLHF
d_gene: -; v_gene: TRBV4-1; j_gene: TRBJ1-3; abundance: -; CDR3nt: TGCGCCAGCAGCCAAGATAGATCGCTAGGGGTCAACTCTGGAAACACCATATATTTT; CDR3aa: CASSQDRSLGVNSGNTIYF
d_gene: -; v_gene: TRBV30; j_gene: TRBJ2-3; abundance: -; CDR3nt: TGTGCCTGGAGGGCCGGGAACGGGCTGGATACGCAGTATTTT; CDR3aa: CAWRAGNGLDTQYF
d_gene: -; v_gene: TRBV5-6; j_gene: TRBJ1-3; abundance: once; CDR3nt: TGTGCCAGCAGCCCCGGCAGGGCTGGAAACACCATATATTTT; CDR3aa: CASSPGRAGNTIYF
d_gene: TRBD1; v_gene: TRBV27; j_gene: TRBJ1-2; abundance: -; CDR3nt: TGTGCCAGCAGTTTAACAGGGGAAGTCTCTGGCTACACCTTC; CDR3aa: CASSLTGEVSGYTF
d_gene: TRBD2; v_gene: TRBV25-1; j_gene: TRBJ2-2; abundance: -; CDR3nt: TGTGCCAGCAGTGATTTCCGGCGGGAGGACGCCGGGGAGCTGTTTTTT; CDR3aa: CASSDFRREDAGELFF
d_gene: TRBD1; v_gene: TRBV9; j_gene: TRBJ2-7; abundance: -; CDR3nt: TGTGCCAGCAGCGGGAGACAGGGGCGTGGAGAGCAGTACTTC; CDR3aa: CASSGRQGRGEQYF
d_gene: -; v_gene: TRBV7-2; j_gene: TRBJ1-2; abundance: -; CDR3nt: TGTGCCAGCAGCTTGGGGGCCGAACGAGACTACACCTTC; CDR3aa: CASSLGAERDYTF
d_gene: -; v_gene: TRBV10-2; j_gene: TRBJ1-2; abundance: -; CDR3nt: TGCGCCAGCAGTGTCGGGACTGAGAGCTATGGCTACACCTTC; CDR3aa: CASSVGTESYGYTF
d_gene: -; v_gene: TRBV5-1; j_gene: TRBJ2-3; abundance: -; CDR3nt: TGCGCCAGCAGCTTGCTTTGGTTATCCTCGGGAGTGTCTTCAGATACGCAGTATTTT; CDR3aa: CASSLLWLSSGVSSDTQYF
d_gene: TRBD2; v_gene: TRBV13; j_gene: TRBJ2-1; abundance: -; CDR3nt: TGTGCCAGCAGCTTCGGACTAGCGGACAATGAGCAGTTCTTC; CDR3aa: CASSFGLADNEQFF
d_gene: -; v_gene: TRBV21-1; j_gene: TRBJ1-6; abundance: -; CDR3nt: TGTGCCGGGAACAGGGATGACAATTCACCCCTCCACTTT; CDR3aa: CAGNRDDNSPLHF
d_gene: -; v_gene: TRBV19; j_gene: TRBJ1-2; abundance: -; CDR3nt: TGTGCCAGTACCAAATACAGGGACGGCTACACCTTC; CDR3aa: CASTKYRDGYTF